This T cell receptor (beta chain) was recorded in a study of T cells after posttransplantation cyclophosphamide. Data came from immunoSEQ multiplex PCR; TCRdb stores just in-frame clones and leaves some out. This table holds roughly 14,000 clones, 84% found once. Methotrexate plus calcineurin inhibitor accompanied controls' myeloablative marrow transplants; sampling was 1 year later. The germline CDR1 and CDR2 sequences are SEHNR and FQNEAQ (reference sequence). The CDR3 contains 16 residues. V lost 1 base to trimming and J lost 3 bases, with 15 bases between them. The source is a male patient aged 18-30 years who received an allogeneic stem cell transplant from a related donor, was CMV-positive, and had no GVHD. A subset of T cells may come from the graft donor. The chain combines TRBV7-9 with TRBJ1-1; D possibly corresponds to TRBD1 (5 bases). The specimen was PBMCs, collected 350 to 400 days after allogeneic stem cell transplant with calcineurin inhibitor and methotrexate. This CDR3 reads CASSLDGWGGDTEAFF. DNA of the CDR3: TGTGCCAGCAGCTTAGATGGGTGGGGAGGGGACACTGAAGCTTTCTTT.